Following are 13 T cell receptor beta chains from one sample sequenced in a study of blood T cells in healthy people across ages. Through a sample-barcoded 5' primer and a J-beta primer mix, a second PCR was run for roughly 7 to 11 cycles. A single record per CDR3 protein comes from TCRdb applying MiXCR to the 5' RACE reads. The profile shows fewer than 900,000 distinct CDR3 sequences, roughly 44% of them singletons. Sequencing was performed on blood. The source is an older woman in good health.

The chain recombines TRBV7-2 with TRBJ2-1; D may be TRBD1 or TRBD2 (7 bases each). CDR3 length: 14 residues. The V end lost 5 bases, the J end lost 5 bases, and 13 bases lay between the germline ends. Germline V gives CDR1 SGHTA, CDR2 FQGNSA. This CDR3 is CASSTRGGNNEQFF. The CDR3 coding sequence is TGTGCCAGCAGCACCAGGGGGGGGAACAATGAGCAGTTCTTC.

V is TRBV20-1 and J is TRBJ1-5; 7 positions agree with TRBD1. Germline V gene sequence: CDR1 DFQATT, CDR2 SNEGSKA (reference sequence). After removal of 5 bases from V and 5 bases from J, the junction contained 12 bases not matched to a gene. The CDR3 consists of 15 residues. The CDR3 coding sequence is TGCAGTGCTCTGAGGAACGACAGGGCGGATCAGCCCCAGCATTTT. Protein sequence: CSALRNDRADQPQHF.

CDR3 in amino acids: CAIGRDTEAFF. CDR3 bases: TGTGCCATCGGCCGAGACACTGAAGCTTTCTTT. This chain joins TRBV10-3 and TRBJ1-1; D ambiguous. The V gene's germline CDR1 is ENHRY and CDR2 SYGVKD. Trimming took off 8 bases at V and 3 bases at J, with 7 bases between the two ends. CDR3 size: 11 residues.

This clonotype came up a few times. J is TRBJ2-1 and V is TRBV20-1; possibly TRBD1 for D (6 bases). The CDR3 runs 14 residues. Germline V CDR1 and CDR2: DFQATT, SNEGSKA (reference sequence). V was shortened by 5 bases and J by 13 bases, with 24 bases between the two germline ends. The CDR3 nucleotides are TGCAGTGCTCCCTTAACAGGGCGTGAAGAGACCCAGTTCTTC. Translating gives CSAPLTGREETQFF.

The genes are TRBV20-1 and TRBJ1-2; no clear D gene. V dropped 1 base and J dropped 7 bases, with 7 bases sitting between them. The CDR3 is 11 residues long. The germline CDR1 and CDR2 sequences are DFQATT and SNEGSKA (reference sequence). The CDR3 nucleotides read TGCAGTGCTAGAGCGCGCGGTGGCTACACCTTC. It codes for CSARARGGYTF.

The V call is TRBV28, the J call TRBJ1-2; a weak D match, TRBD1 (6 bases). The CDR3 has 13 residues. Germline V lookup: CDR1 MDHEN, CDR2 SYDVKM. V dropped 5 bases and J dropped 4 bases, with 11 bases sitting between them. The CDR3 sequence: CASSAVDSYGYTF. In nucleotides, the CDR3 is TGTGCCAGCAGTGCCGTGGACAGCTATGGCTACACCTTC.

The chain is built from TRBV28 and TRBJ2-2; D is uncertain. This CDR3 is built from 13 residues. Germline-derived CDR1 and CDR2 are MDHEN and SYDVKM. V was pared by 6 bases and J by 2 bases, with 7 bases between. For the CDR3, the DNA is TGTGCCAGCAGACAACATAACACCGGGGAGCTGTTTTTT. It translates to CASRQHNTGELFF.

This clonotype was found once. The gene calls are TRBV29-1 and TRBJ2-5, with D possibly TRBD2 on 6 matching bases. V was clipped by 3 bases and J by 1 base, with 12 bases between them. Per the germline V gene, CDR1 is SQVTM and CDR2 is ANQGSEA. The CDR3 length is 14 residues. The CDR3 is CSVESGFRQETQYF. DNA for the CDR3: TGCAGCGTTGAGAGCGGGTTCCGCCAAGAGACCCAGTACTTC.

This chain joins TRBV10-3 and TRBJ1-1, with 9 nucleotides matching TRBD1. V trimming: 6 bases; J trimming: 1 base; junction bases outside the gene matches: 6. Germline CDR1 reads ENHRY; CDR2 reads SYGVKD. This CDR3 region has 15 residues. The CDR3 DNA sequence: TGTGCCATCAGCAGCCCGGGACAGGGGAACACTGAAGCTTTCTTT. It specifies CAISSPGQGNTEAFF.

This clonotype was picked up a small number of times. This CDR3 reads CASSLVLADEQYF. The DNA of the CDR3 is TGCGCCAGCAGCTTGGTCCTAGCGGATGAGCAGTACTTC. V gene TRBV5-1 combines with J gene TRBJ2-5, with 7 bases fitting TRBD2. Germline V gives CDR1 SGHRS, CDR2 YFSETQ. Losses at the gene ends were 0 bases for V and 11 bases for J; bases not matched to a gene: 7. CDR3 length: 13 residues.

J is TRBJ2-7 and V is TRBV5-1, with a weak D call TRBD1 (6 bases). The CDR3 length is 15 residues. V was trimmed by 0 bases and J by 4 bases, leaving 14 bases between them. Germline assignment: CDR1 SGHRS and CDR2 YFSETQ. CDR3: CASSLGKGGMYEQYF. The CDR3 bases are TGCGCCAGCAGCTTGGGGAAAGGGGGTATGTACGAGCAGTACTTC.

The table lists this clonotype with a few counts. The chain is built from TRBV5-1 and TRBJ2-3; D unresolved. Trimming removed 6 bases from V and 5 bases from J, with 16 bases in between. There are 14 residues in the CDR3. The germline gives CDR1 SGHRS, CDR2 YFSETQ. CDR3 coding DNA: TGCGCCAGCACCTGGGGTTCGCCTGAAGATACGCAGTATTTT. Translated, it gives CASTWGSPEDTQYF.

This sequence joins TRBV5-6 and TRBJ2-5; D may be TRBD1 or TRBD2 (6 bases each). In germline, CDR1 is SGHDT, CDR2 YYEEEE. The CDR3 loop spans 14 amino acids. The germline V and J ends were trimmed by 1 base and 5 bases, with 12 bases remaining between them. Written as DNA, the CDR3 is TGTGCCAGCAGCTTGTCGACAGGAGGGGAGACCCAGTACTTC. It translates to CASSLSTGGETQYF.